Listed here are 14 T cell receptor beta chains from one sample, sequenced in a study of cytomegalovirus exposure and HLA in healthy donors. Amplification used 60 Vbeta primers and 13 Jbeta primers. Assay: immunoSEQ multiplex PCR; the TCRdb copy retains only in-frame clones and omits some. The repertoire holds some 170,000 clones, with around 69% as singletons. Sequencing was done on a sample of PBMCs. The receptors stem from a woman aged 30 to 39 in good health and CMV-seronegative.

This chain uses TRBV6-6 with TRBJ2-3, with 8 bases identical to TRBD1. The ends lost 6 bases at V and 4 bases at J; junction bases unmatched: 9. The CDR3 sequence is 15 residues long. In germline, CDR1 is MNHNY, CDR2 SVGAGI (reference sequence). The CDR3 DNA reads TGTGCCAGCAGAAAACCCGGACAGGGTTCAGATACGCAGTATTTT. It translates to CASRKPGQGSDTQYF.

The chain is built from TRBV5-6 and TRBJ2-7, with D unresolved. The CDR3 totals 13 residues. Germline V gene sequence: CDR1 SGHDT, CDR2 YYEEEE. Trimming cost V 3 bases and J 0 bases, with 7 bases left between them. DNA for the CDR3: TGTGCCAGCAGCTCCCCGAGCTCCTACGAGCAGTACTTC. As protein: CASSSPSSYEQYF.

CDR3 coding DNA: TGTGCCAGCAGTAAAAGACAGGCTACCACTGAAGCTTTCTTT. As protein: CASSKRQATTEAFF. The chain is built from TRBV2 and TRBJ1-1; perhaps TRBD1 as D (6 bases). Trimming took 5 bases from V and 4 from J, leaving 14 bases between them. CDR3 length: 14 residues. Germline V gives CDR1 SNHLY, CDR2 FYNNEI.

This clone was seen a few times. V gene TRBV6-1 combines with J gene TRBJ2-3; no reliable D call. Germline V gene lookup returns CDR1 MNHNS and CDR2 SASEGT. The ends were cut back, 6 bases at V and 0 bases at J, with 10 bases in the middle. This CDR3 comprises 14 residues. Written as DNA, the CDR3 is TGTGCCAGCAGGGCTAGTCAAAGCACAGATACGCAGTATTTT. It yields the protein CASRASQSTDTQYF.

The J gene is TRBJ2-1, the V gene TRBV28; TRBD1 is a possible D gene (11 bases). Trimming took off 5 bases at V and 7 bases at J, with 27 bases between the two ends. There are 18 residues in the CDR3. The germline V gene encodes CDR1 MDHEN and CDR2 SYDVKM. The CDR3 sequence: CASSGQGAEREGQNEQFF. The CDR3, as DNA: TGTGCCAGCAGTGGACAGGGGGCTGAGCGGGAGGGCCAGAATGAGCAGTTCTTC.

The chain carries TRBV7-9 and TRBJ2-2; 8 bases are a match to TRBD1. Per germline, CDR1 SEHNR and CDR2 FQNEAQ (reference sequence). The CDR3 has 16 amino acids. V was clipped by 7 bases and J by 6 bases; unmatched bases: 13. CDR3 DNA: TGTGCCAGCATCAAACCGGGGACAGGTGATCCCGGGGAGCTGTTTTTT. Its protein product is CASIKPGTGDPGELFF.

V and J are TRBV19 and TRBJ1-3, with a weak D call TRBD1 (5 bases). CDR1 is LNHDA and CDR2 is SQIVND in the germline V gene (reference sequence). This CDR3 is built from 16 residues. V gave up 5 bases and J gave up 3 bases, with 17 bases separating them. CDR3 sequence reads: CASSPRGGALGNTIYF. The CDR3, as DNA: TGTGCCAGTAGTCCCCGGGGAGGGGCGCTTGGAAACACCATATATTTT.

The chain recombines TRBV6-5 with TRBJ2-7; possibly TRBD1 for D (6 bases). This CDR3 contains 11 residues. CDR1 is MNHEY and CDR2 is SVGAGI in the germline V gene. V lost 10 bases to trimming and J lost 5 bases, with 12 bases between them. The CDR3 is CATFRGDEQYF. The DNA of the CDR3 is TGTGCCACCTTCAGGGGCGACGAGCAGTACTTC.

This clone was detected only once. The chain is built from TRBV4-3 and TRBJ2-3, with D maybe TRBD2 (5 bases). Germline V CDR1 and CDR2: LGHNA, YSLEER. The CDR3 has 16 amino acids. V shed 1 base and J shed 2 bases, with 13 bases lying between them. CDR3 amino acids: CASSQGPAENTDTQYF. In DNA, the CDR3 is TGCGCCAGCAGCCAAGGGCCAGCGGAAAACACAGATACGCAGTATTTT.

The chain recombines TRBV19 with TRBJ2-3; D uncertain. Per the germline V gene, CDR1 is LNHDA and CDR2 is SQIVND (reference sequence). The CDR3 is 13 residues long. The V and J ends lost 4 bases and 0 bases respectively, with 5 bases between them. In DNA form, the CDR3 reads TGTGCCAGTAGTACAACTAGCACAGATACGCAGTATTTT. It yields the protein CASSTTSTDTQYF. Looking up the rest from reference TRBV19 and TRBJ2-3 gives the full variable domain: DGGITQSPKYLFRKEGQNVTLSCEQNLNHDAMYWYRQDPGQGLRLIYYSQIVNDFQKGDIAEGYSVSREKKESFPLTVTSAQKNPTAFYLCASSTTSTDTQYFGPGTRLTVL.

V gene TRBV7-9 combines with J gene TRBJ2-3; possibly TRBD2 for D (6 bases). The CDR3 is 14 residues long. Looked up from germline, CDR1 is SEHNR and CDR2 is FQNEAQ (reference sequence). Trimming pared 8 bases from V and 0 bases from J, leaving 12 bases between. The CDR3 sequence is CASSTGVSTDTQYF. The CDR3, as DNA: TGTGCCAGCTCGACGGGAGTTAGCACAGATACGCAGTATTTT.

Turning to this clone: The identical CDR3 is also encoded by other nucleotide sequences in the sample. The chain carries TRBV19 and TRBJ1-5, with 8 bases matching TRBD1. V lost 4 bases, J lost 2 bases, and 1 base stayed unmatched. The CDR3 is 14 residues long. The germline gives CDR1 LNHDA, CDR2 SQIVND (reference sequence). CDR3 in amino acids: CASSTTGGNQPQHF. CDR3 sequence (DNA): TGTGCCAGTAGTACGACAGGGGGCAATCAGCCCCAGCATTTT.

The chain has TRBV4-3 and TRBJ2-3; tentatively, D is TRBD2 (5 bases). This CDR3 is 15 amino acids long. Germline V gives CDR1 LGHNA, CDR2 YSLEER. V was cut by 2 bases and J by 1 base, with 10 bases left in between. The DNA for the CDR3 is TGCGCCAGCAGCCAAAAAGCCGGGGGCACAGATACGCAGTATTTT. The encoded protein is CASSQKAGGTDTQYF.

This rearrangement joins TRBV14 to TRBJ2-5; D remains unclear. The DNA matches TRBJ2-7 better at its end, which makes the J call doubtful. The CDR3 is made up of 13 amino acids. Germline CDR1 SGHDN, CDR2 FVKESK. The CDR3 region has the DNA TGTGCCAGCAGCCGCACTAATTCCTACGAGCAGTACTTC. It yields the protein CASSRTNSYEQYF.